The 32 T cell receptor beta chains below all came from one sample that was sequenced in a study of blood T cell repertoires in COVID-19. Some clones are missing from TCRdb's copy, which holds only in-frame ones; the method was immunoSEQ multiplex PCR. The sample holds 430,000 or so clones; more than 75% are singletons and the top ten take approximately 1.8%. Sequenced material: PBMCs or T cells enriched from blood (not recorded which). Every receptor here comes from a woman aged 40 to 49 who had recovered from COVID-19.

The V call is TRBV4-3, the J call TRBJ1-2; a possible D gene is TRBD1 (5 bases). V lost 0 bases and J 6 bases, leaving 14 bases between the germline ends. The CDR3 consists of 15 residues. Germline V CDR1 and CDR2: LGHNA, YSLEER. CDR3 amino acids: CASSQDEAGRHGYTF. Written as DNA, the CDR3 is TGCGCCAGCAGCCAAGATGAGGCAGGGAGGCATGGCTACACCTTC.

The J gene is TRBJ1-2, the V gene TRBV5-1; possibly TRBD1 for D (6 bases). The length of the CDR3 is 17 residues. Trimming pared 4 bases from V and 4 bases from J, leaving 23 bases between. The germline CDR1 and CDR2 sequences are SGHRS and YFSETQ. The CDR3 DNA sequence: TGCGCCAGCAGCCCGACTTCTCGACAGGCGCCGATCTATGGCTACACCTTC. Amino acid sequence: CASSPTSRQAPIYGYTF.

This rearrangement joins TRBV5-1 to TRBJ2-1, with D maybe TRBD2 (6 bases). Trimming removed 6 bases from V and 9 bases from J, with 16 bases in between. Germline V gene lookup returns CDR1 SGHRS and CDR2 YFSETQ. The CDR3 contains 13 residues. This chain's CDR3 is CASNILDGGEQFF. CDR3 bases: TGCGCCAGCAATATACTAGACGGGGGTGAGCAGTTCTTC.

The chain is built from TRBV30 and TRBJ2-3; D unresolved. Germline V lookup: CDR1 GTSNPN, CDR2 SVGIG (reference sequence). The V and J ends lost 2 bases and 3 bases respectively, with 12 bases between them. There are 14 residues in the CDR3. CDR3 DNA sequence: TGTGCCTGGAGTCTCGATGGAGAGACAGATACGCAGTATTTT. Translated, it gives CAWSLDGETDTQYF.

The rearrangement joins TRBV10-2 to TRBJ2-7, with 10 bases that match TRBD2. After removal of 6 bases from V and 4 bases from J, the junction contained 6 bases not matched to a gene. This CDR3 is 14 amino acids long. From germline, CDR1 is WSHSY and CDR2 SAAADI. Here the CDR3 reads CASRELAGLYEQYF. CDR3 DNA: TGCGCCAGCAGGGAACTAGCGGGACTGTACGAGCAGTACTTC.

CDR3 amino acids: CASSSRRAGDTGELFF. CDR3 DNA: TGTGCCAGCAGTAGTCGGAGAGCGGGAGACACCGGGGAGCTGTTTTTT. The rearrangement uses TRBV2 and TRBJ2-2; 8 bases are a match to TRBD2. CDR1 SNHLY and CDR2 FYNNEI come from the germline V gene. The CDR3 contains 16 residues. Trimming at V came to 5 bases and at J to 3 bases, leaving 8 bases not matched to a gene.

This chain uses TRBV7-2 with TRBJ1-5; weak D call: TRBD1 (5 bases). The CDR3 runs 14 residues. Trimming stripped 2 bases from V and 3 bases from J, with 8 bases between. Germline V gene data show CDR1 as SGHTA and CDR2 as FQGNSA. CDR3 nucleotide sequence: TGTGCCAGCAGCTTACAGGGATTCAATCAGCCCCAGCATTTT. This codes for CASSLQGFNQPQHF.

The J gene is TRBJ2-3, the V gene TRBV4-3; TRBD2 matches at 8 bases. This CDR3 contains 15 residues. V shed 4 bases and J 3 bases; nucleotides not matched to a gene: 6. CDR1 LGHNA and CDR2 YSLEER come from the germline V gene. The CDR3 reads CASSLLGGGTDTQYF. The CDR3 nucleotides read TGCGCCAGCAGCCTTCTCGGGGGGGGAACAGATACGCAGTATTTT.

The rearrangement uses TRBV4-3 and TRBJ2-1; D might be TRBD1 (5 bases). Trimming removed 2 bases at V and 6 bases at J, with 5 bases between. The CDR3 is 12 amino acids. CDR1 and CDR2 (germline): LGHNA, YSLEER. This CDR3 reads CASSQRGNEQFF. The CDR3, as DNA: TGCGCCAGCAGCCAAAGGGGCAATGAGCAGTTCTTC.

V and J are TRBV11-3 and TRBJ2-3; 14 bases map to TRBD2. V lost 1 base to trimming and J lost 12 bases; unmatched junction nucleotides: 9. This CDR3 spans 16 amino acids. CDR1 and CDR2 (germline): SGHNT, YENEEA. The CDR3 DNA follows: TGTGCCAGCAGCTTAGTAGGGGGACTAGCGGGAGACCCCCAGTATTTT. Protein product: CASSLVGGLAGDPQYF.

This clone was picked up a small number of times. This sequence joins TRBV5-5 and TRBJ2-1; TRBD2 matches at 10 bases. CDR1 is SGHKS, CDR2 YYEKEE, per germline (reference sequence). J gave up 7 bases and V 2 bases, and 9 bases lay outside the gene matches. The CDR3 is 16 amino acids. The CDR3 coding sequence is TGTGCCAGCAGCTTAGATAGCGGGAGGCCCCTGAATGAGCAGTTCTTC. Amino acid sequence: CASSLDSGRPLNEQFF.

V gene TRBV21-1 combines with J gene TRBJ1-1; TRBD1 is the table's D call, not checked against the DNA. TRBV21-1 is an annotated pseudogene. The CDR3 consists of 15 residues. The DNA of the CDR3 is TGTGCCAGCAGCAAAGTCGAGGGGGCGAACACTGAAGCTTTCTTT. As protein: CASSKVEGANTEAFF.

The chain has TRBV9 and TRBJ2-2; D possibly corresponds to TRBD1 (5 bases). V was cut by 0 bases and J by 6 bases, with 6 bases left in between. CDR1 is SGDLS and CDR2 is YYNGEE in the germline V gene. There are 13 residues in the CDR3. CDR3 protein: CASSVVGAGELFF. The CDR3 bases are TGTGCCAGCAGCGTAGTAGGGGCCGGGGAGCTGTTTTTT.

The table lists this clone with a count of one. The chain couples TRBV9 to TRBJ2-3; 8 nucleotides agree with TRBD2. CDR1 is SGDLS and CDR2 is YYNGEE in the germline V gene. This CDR3 contains 16 residues. The trim removed 6 bases at V and 5 bases at J, leaving 14 bases unmatched. CDR3 sequence: CASTQMSSGSGDTQYF. DNA of the CDR3: TGTGCCAGCACCCAGATGTCCAGCGGGAGTGGAGATACGCAGTATTTT.

This rearrangement joins TRBV6-2 or TRBV6-3 to TRBJ2-7; 9 nucleotides agree with TRBD1. CDR1 is MNHEY and CDR2 is SVGEGT in the germline V gene. The ends lost 2 bases at V and 7 bases at J; junction bases unmatched: 9. This CDR3 is 15 amino acids long. The CDR3, as DNA: TGTGCCAGCAGTTACAGCCCACAGGGGGCGGGAGAGCAGTACTTC. It translates to CASSYSPQGAGEQYF.

The chain is built from TRBV18 and TRBJ1-3, with TRBD1 matching over 7 bases. V was clipped by 0 bases and J by 0 bases; unmatched bases: 5. The CDR3 has 17 residues. Germline assignment: CDR1 KGHSH and CDR2 LQKENI. As DNA, the CDR3 is TGTGCCAGCTCACCACCGGGACAGATTTCCTCTGGAAACACCATATATTTT. It codes for CASSPPGQISSGNTIYF.

The gene calls are TRBV25-1 and TRBJ2-3; tentatively, D is TRBD2 (5 bases). The length of the CDR3 is 15 residues. V lost 1 base and J 0 bases, leaving 8 bases between the germline ends. CDR1 is MGHDK and CDR2 is SYGVNS in the germline V gene. The CDR3 region has the DNA TGTGCCAGCAGTGAATCTAGGGAGAGCACAGATACGCAGTATTTT. Protein product: CASSESRESTDTQYF.

The chain combines TRBV9 with TRBJ1-5; D perhaps matches TRBD1 (6 bases). The CDR3 consists of 15 residues. V shed 0 bases and J shed 4 bases, with 11 bases lying between them. The V gene's germline CDR1 is SGDLS and CDR2 YYNGEE. In DNA form, the CDR3 reads TGTGCCAGCAGCGTAGGACTAACAGGGAATCAGCCCCAGCATTTT. As protein: CASSVGLTGNQPQHF.

This rearrangement joins TRBV27 to TRBJ2-7; 10 positions match TRBD2. Trimming at V came to 4 bases and at J to 3 bases, leaving 0 bases not matched to a gene. From germline, CDR1 is MNHEY and CDR2 SMNVEV (reference sequence). The length of the CDR3 is 13 residues. In DNA, the CDR3 is TGTGCCAGCAGTTCTAGCGGGGGCTACGAGCAGTACTTC. Translated, it gives CASSSSGGYEQYF.

This clone showed up just a few times. The rearrangement joins TRBV4-3 to TRBJ2-1; TRBD1 agrees at 8 bases. The germline V gene encodes CDR1 LGHNA and CDR2 YSLEER. Trimming removed 4 bases from V and 1 base from J; junction bases left unmatched: 3. The CDR3 loop spans 15 amino acids. The CDR3 loop reads CASSLGQGSYNEQFF. The DNA of the CDR3 is TGCGCCAGCAGCCTCGGACAGGGTTCCTACAATGAGCAGTTCTTC.

The V gene is TRBV19, the J gene TRBJ2-2, with 9 bases lining up with TRBD2. The CDR3 totals 16 residues. CDR1 is LNHDA and CDR2 is SQIVND in the germline V gene (reference sequence). V was pared by 6 bases and J by 3 bases, with 8 bases of the junction left unmatched. CDR3 nucleotide sequence: TGTGCCAGTAGGAGACTAGCGGAACCTTACACCGGGGAGCTGTTTTTT. It encodes CASRRLAEPYTGELFF.

This clone was counted a single time. The V and J genes are TRBV30 and TRBJ1-2; D might be TRBD1 (6 bases). V dropped 2 bases and J dropped 4 bases, with 20 bases sitting between them. CDR1 and CDR2 from the germline V gene are GTSNPN and SVGIG (reference sequence). The length of the CDR3 is 16 residues. The CDR3 region has the DNA TGTGCCTGGAGTTGGGGGGGCTACAGGGATGGCTATGGCTACACCTTC. Translation: CAWSWGGYRDGYGYTF.

V usage is TRBV11-2 and J usage is TRBJ1-6, with 8 positions matching TRBD1. The CDR3 covers 14 residues. The germline gives CDR1 SGHAT, CDR2 FQNNGV. V lost 5 bases, J lost 5 bases, and 2 bases stayed unmatched. Here the CDR3 DNA reads TGTGCCAGCAGCCAGGGACAGGATAATTCACCCCTCCACTTT. Translating gives CASSQGQDNSPLHF.

This clone showed up just once. The same CDR3 also results from other DNA sequences found in this sample. CDR3 sequence reads: CASSGQGAGEKLFF. Written as DNA, the CDR3 is TGTGCCAGCAGTGGGCAGGGGGCGGGTGAAAAACTGTTTTTT. J is TRBJ1-4 and V is TRBV2, with 8 bases fitting TRBD1. The CDR3 runs to 14 residues. Trimming took 4 bases from V and 7 from J; bases not matched to a gene: 5. Germline loops: CDR1 SNHLY, CDR2 FYNNEI.

The chain links TRBV6-5 to TRBJ2-3, with 7 bases that match TRBD2. The length of the CDR3 is 15 residues. With V trimmed by 6 bases and J by 0 bases, 6 bases remained unmatched. The germline V gene has CDR1 MNHEY and CDR2 SVGAGI. The CDR3 DNA reads TGTGCCAGCAGCCGGCTAGCGGTCAGCACAGATACGCAGTATTTT. The encoded protein is CASSRLAVSTDTQYF.

The gene calls are TRBV6-2 or TRBV6-3 and TRBJ2-7; TRBD1 agrees at 7 bases. Per the germline V gene, CDR1 is MNHEY and CDR2 is SVGEGT. Trimming at V came to 2 bases and at J to 6 bases, leaving 13 bases not matched to a gene. The CDR3 has 16 amino acids. The DNA of the CDR3 is TGTGCCAGCAGTTACCAGAGACAGGGACGGGCATGCGAGCAGTACTTC. It is translated as CASSYQRQGRACEQYF.

This clone has more than one count but fewer than ten. The chain uses TRBV11-2 and TRBJ1-1; D is uncertain. The CDR3 spans 13 residues. CDR1 is SGHAT and CDR2 is FQNNGV in the germline V gene. V gave up 5 bases and J gave up 5 bases, with 12 bases separating them. For the CDR3, the DNA is TGTGCCAGCAGCCTGTCGATGAGGACTGAAGCTTTCTTT. It is translated as CASSLSMRTEAFF.

This chain uses TRBV7-2 with TRBJ2-1, with 12 bases identical to TRBD2. J gave up 8 bases and V 5 bases, and 7 bases lay outside the gene matches. The CDR3 loop spans 15 amino acids. Germline assignment: CDR1 SGHTA and CDR2 FQGNSA. The CDR3 region is CASSLGLAGRDEQFF. In DNA form, the CDR3 reads TGTGCCAGCAGCCTCGGACTAGCGGGAAGGGATGAGCAGTTCTTC.

This clone was detected a few times. The chain uses TRBV2 and TRBJ2-3; no clear D. Per germline, CDR1 SNHLY and CDR2 FYNNEI. The CDR3 covers 13 residues. V dropped 1 base and J dropped 3 bases, with 5 bases sitting between them. CDR3 amino acids: CASSEVMTDTQYF. CDR3 sequence (DNA): TGTGCCAGCAGTGAAGTTATGACAGATACGCAGTATTTT.

CDR3 loop: CASTEFGTSSGEQFF. The CDR3 DNA is TGTGCCAGTACCGAGTTTGGGACTTCCTCGGGTGAGCAGTTCTTC. V is TRBV19 and J is TRBJ2-1; D might be TRBD2 (6 bases). CDR3 length: 15 residues. The germline V gene has CDR1 LNHDA and CDR2 SQIVND (reference sequence). The V and J ends lost 7 bases and 9 bases respectively, with 22 bases between them.

This chain uses TRBV5-1 with TRBJ2-3, with TRBD1 identical over 7 bases. CDR1 SGHRS and CDR2 YFSETQ come from the germline V gene. The CDR3 loop spans 14 amino acids. The ends lost 6 bases at V and 1 base at J; junction bases unmatched: 5. The CDR3 sequence: CASNRDSRTDTQYF. The CDR3 region has the DNA TGCGCCAGCAACCGGGACAGCCGCACAGATACGCAGTATTTT.

The chain joins TRBV5-5 to TRBJ2-7; TRBD1 might be the D (5 bases). V shed 4 bases and J shed 0 bases, with 14 bases lying between them. The CDR3 is 15 residues long. Germline loops: CDR1 SGHKS, CDR2 YYEKEE (reference sequence). CDR3 loop: CASSHRRQTSYEQYF. CDR3 coding DNA: TGTGCCAGCAGCCACCGGAGACAGACCTCCTACGAGCAGTACTTC.